The source of this T cell receptor beta chain is a study of blood T cell repertoires in COVID-19. Trimming removed 6 bases from V and 9 bases from J; junction bases left unmatched: 7. Germline-derived CDR1 and CDR2 are LGHDT and YNNKEL (reference sequence). The length of the CDR3 is 13 residues. Here immunoSEQ multiplex PCR was the method, and the copy in TCRdb shows in-frame clones only, minus some. The sample has some 360,000 clones, about 87% seen once. Sample: peripheral blood. This sequence originates from a woman aged 60-70 years with COVID-19, enrolled during active disease. The chain joins TRBV3-1 (or the pseudogene TRBV3-2) to TRBJ1-5; 8 nucleotides agree with TRBD1. Here the CDR3 DNA reads TGTGCCAGCAGGCCCGGACAGGGCCGGCCCCAGCATTTT. Its translation: CASRPGQGRPQHF.